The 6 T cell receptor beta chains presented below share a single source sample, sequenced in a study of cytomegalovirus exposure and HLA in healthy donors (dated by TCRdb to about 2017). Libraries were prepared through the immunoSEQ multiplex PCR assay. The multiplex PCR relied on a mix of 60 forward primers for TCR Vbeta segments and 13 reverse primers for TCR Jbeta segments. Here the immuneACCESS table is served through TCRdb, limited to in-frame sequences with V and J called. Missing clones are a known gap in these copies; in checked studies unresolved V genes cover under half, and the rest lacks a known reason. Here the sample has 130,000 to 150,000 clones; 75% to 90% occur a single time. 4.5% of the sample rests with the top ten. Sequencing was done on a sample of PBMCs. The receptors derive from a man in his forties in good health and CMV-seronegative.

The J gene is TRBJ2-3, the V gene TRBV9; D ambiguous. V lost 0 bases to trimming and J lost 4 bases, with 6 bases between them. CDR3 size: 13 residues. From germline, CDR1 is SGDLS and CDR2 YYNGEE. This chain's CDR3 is CASSVAQSDTQYF. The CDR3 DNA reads TGTGCCAGCAGCGTAGCCCAGTCAGATACGCAGTATTTT.

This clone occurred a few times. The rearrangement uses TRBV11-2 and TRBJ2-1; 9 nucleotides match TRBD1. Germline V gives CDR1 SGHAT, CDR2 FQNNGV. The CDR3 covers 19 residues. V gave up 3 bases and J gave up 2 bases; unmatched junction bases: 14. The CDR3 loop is CASSFSRGPGTGTYNEQFF. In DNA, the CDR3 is TGTGCCAGCAGCTTTAGTAGGGGGCCCGGGACAGGGACCTACAATGAGCAGTTCTTC. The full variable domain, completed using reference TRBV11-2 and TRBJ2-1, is EAGVAQSPRYKIIEKRQSVAFWCNPISGHATLYWYQQILGQGPKLLIQFQNNGVVDDSQLPKDRFSAERLKGVDSTLKIQPAKLEDSAVYLCASSFSRGPGTGTYNEQFFGPGTRLTVL.

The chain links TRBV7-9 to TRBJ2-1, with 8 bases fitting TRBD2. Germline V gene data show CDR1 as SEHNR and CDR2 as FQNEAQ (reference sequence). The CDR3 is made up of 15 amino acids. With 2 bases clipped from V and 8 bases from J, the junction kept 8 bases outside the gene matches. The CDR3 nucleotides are TGTGCCAGCAGCTTAACGGGGGGGCCTAAAGATGAGCAGTTCTTC. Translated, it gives CASSLTGGPKDEQFF.

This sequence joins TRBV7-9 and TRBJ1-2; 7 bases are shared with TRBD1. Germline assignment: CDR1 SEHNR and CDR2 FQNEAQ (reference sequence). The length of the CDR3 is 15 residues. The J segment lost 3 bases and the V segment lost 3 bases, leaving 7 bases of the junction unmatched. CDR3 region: CASSFAGGGDYGYTF. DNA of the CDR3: TGTGCCAGCAGCTTCGCAGGGGGTGGAGACTATGGCTACACCTTC. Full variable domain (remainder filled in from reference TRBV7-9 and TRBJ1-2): DTGVSQNPRHKITKRGQNVTFRCDPISEHNRLYWYRQTLGQGPEFLTYFQNEAQLEKSRLLSDRFSAERPKGSFSTLEIQRTEQGDSAMYLCASSFAGGGDYGYTFGSGTRLTVV.

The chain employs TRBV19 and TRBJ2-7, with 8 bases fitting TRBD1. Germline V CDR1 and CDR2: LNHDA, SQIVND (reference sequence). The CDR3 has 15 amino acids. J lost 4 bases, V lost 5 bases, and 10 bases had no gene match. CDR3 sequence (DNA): TGTGCCAGTAGTGCGAGTGACAGGGGCGGATACGAGCAGTACTTC. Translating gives CASSASDRGGYEQYF.

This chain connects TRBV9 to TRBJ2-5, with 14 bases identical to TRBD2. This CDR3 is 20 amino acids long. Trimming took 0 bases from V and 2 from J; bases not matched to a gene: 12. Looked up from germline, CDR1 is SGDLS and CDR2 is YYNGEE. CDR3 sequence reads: CASSVGPGQRTSGGQETQYF. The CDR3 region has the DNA TGTGCCAGCAGCGTAGGTCCGGGACAGCGGACTAGCGGGGGGCAAGAGACCCAGTACTTC.